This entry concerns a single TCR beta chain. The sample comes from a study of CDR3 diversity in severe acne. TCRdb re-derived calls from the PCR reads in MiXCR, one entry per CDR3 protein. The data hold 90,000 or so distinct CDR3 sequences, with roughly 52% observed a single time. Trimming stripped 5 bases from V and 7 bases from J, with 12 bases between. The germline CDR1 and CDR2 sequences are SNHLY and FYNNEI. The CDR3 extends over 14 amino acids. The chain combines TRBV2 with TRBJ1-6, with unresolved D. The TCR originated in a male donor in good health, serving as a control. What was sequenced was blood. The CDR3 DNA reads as TGTGCCAGCAGTTTATGGACGGAGAATTCACCCCTCCACTTT. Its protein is CASSLWTENSPLHF.